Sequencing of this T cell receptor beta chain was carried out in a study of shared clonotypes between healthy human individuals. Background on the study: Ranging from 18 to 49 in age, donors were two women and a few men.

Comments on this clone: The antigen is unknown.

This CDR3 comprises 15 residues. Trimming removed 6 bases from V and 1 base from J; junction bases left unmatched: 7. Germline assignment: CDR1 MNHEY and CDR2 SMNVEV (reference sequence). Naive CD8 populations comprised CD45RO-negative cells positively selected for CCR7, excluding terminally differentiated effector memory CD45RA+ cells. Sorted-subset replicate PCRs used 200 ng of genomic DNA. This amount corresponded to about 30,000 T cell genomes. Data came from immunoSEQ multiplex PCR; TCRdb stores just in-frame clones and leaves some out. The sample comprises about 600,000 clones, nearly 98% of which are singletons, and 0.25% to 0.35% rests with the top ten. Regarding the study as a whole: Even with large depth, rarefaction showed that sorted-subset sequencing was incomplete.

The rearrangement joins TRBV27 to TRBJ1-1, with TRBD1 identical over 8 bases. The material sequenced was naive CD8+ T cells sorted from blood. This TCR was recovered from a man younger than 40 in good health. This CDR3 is CASRTGATQNTEAFF. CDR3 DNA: TGTGCCAGCAGGACAGGGGCGACCCAGAACACTGAAGCTTTCTTT.